Presented here are 2 T cell receptor beta chains from one specimen sequenced in a study of T-cell memory formation after mild COVID-19. TCRdb independently ran MiXCR on the 5' RACE reads; one entry per CDR3 protein. This sample yields about 290,000 distinct CDR3 sequences, of which roughly 18% are seen a single time; about 21% belongs to the top ten. Sequencing used PBMCs or a T cell subset sorted from them (not recorded which). The receptor source for this set is a man younger than 35 who had mild COVID-19 (a few samples of this study predate the infection). Cell type and time point are not known.

In its sample, this clonotype was seen a few times. The rearrangement joins TRBV3-1 to TRBJ2-1; D is possibly TRBD1 or TRBD2 (5 bases each). V shed 1 base and J shed 9 bases, with 13 bases lying between them. CDR3 length: 14 amino acids. Germline CDR1 is LGHDT and CDR2 is YNNKEL (reference sequence). The CDR3 DNA is TGTGCCAGCAGCCAAGGGTACCGGGGCGGTGAGCAGTTCTTC. This translates into CASSQGYRGGEQFF.

This rearrangement joins TRBV4-3 to TRBJ2-1; possibly TRBD1 or TRBD2 for D (5 bases each). Trimming stripped 1 base from V and 2 bases from J, with 12 bases between. The germline V gene encodes CDR1 LGHNA and CDR2 YSLEER. This CDR3 contains 16 residues. The chain's CDR3 is CASSQVVGVAYNEQFF. CDR3 nucleotide sequence: TGCGCCAGCAGCCAAGTGGTGGGGGTGGCCTACAATGAGCAGTTCTTC.